The source of this T cell receptor beta chain is a study of tumor-infiltrating lymphocytes in primary liver carcinoma. Study-level findings and limits: Relative to blood, tumors carried a significantly larger fraction of the repertoire in their top 250 clones (p = 0.039). Researchers report that only about 7-24% of top clones turned up in all five tumor regions.

Without any cell sorting, roughly 18-31 mg of bulk tissue yielded co-extracted RNA and DNA. This clonotype was picked up a small number of times. Its target is not known. Germline is not matched at one junction end, which may reflect a read error. A constant-region primer served to make TCR beta cDNA from approximately 490 ng total RNA. Three nested multiplex PCR rounds of slightly modified ARM-PCR generated TCR beta libraries. TRBV1-TRBV30 forward primers paired with a C-beta reverse primer were used in the first two PCR rounds, which ran approximately 10 cycles each. TCRdb processed the multiplex PCR reads anew with MiXCR; each CDR3 protein has one entry. The table lists some 120,000 distinct CDR3 sequences, 50% to 70% of them singletons. The CDR3 consists of 16 residues. From germline, CDR1 is LGHNA and CDR2 YNFKEQ.

This chain joins TRBV4-2 and TRBJ2-7; perhaps TRBD2 as D (5 bases). The source is an older woman with primary liver carcinoma and hepatitis B virus infection. The material sequenced was liver tumor tissue from sampling region 1. Subset here: tumor region T1, superior pole. CDR3 loop: CASSQDRSGETYGQYF. The CDR3, as DNA: TGTGCCAGCAGCCAAGATAGGAGCGGAGAGACCTACGGGCAGTACTTC.